A selection of T cell receptor beta chains follows, all from one sample in a study of blood T cell repertoires in COVID-19. The table came from immunoSEQ multiplex PCR; TCRdb's copy has only in-frame clones and leaves some out. There are roughly 32,000 clones in the sample; just over 90% occur only once, and 0.92% lies in the top ten. Sequenced input: peripheral blood. The receptors come from a male donor with active COVID-19. Both conserved end residues are part of each CDR3. The D gene is left open where the match is weak. A clone size is listed for some rows: how often the clone was seen (once, few, many), or a class if it is expanded.

cdr3_nt	cdr3_aa	d_call	clone_size	v_call	j_call
TGTGCCAGCAGCTTAGACACTCAAACTATGGGCTATGGCTACACCTTC	CASSLDTQTMGYGYTF	.	.	TRBV7-2	TRBJ1-2
TGTGCCAGCAGCACACAGGGGATGAGCTCTGGAAACACCATATATTTT	CASSTQGMSSGNTIYF	TRBD1	.	TRBV5-4	TRBJ1-3
TGTGCCAGCAGTGAAGCGCTGACGGGGGGGAATCATGGCTACACCTTC	CASSEALTGGNHGYTF	.	.	TRBV6-1	TRBJ1-2
TGTGCCAGCCATGGGGCTAGCGGTGAGCGCACAGATACGCAGTATTTT	CASHGASGERTDTQYF	TRBD2	.	TRBV2	TRBJ2-3
TGTGCCAGCAGTAAGACAGCTAACTATGGCTACACCTTC	CASSKTANYGYTF	.	.	TRBV6-5	TRBJ1-2
TGTGCCAGCAGCCTGGGGGCGTACTCCTACGAGCAGTACTTC	CASSLGAYSYEQYF	.	once	TRBV9	TRBJ2-7
TGTGCCAGCAGCCCAGGGCCGGCCGGTGAGCAGTTCTTC	CASSPGPAGEQFF	.	.	TRBV9	TRBJ2-1
TGCAGTGCTAGTAAGATTGAGGTAGCTAACTATGGCTACACCTTC	CSASKIEVANYGYTF	.	once	TRBV20-1	TRBJ1-2
TGTGCCAGCAGCGAGGGACTAGCGAGGCGAGAGACCCAGTACTTC	CASSEGLARRETQYF	TRBD2	once	TRBV9	TRBJ2-5
TGTGCCAGCAGTGAACAGGGCGGTAGCAATCAGCCCCAGCATTTT	CASSEQGGSNQPQHF	.	.	TRBV6-1	TRBJ1-5
TGTGCCAGCAGCCAACAGGCCAGGGGGGAGCAGTACTTC	CASSQQARGEQYF	TRBD1	.	TRBV14	TRBJ2-7
TGTGCCAGTAGTGCCAGACTAGACCGTTTAAACAATGAGCAGTTCTTC	CASSARLDRLNNEQFF	.	.	TRBV19	TRBJ2-1
TGTGCCAGTATTGACTGGGGACAGACGAATGAAAAACTGTTTTTT	CASIDWGQTNEKLFF	TRBD1	.	TRBV19	TRBJ1-4
TGTGCCAGCAGCCAGGGCCTCGTTAGGGGGGGCTTCGACAATGAGCAGTTCTTC	CASSQGLVRGGFDNEQFF	.	.	TRBV4-2	TRBJ2-1
TGTGCCAGCAGCCCGAACGGGCGGGGGCAATACAATGAGCAGTTCTTC	CASSPNGRGQYNEQFF	.	.	TRBV3-1/TRBV3-2	TRBJ2-1
TGTGCCAGCAGCTTAGCACCAAGGACAGGGGTTTTTGGCGGCTACACCTTC	CASSLAPRTGVFGGYTF	TRBD1	once	TRBV7-9	TRBJ1-2
TGCGCCAGCAGCGCCCACAGGGCTTACAATGAGCAGTTCTTC	CASSAHRAYNEQFF	.	.	TRBV4-1	TRBJ2-1
TGTGCCAGCTCACCACCCGGGAGGGGAACCGGGGAGCTGTTTTTT	CASSPPGRGTGELFF	TRBD2	.	TRBV18	TRBJ2-2
TGTGCCAGCAGCTTAGCGGACAGCATCTACGAGCAGTACTTC	CASSLADSIYEQYF	.	.	TRBV7-2	TRBJ2-7
TGTGCCAGCAGCCCCGGGGGAGGGGCAGATACGCAGTATTTT	CASSPGGGADTQYF	TRBD2	.	TRBV6-2/TRBV6-3	TRBJ2-3
TGTGCCAGCAGCAAAGACAGGGGAAGTCAGCCCCAGCATTTT	CASSKDRGSQPQHF	TRBD1	.	TRBV7-6	TRBJ1-5
TGTGCCAGCAGCTTAATTAAGGGGTACGAGCAGTACTTC	CASSLIKGYEQYF	.	.	TRBV7-3	TRBJ2-7
TGCGCCAGCAGCCGCGGTAGCGGGGGGGGGAACCAAGAGACCCAGTACTTC	CASSRGSGGGNQETQYF	TRBD2	.	TRBV5-1	TRBJ2-5
TGTGCCAGCAGCGGAACAGGGGGCAGGAATGAGCAGTTCTTC	CASSGTGGRNEQFF	TRBD1	.	TRBV9	TRBJ2-1
TGCGCCACCGGACGACTAGCGGGGACCTACAATGAGCAGTTCTTC	CATGRLAGTYNEQFF	TRBD2	.	TRBV4-1	TRBJ2-1
TGTGCCAGCTCACCGGGGACAGCGGGCAGCACTGAAGCTTTCTTT	CASSPGTAGSTEAFF	TRBD1	.	TRBV18	TRBJ1-1
TGCGCCAGCAGCTTGGTAGTGAACACTGAAGCTTTCTTT	CASSLVVNTEAFF	.	.	TRBV5-1	TRBJ1-1
TGTGCCAGCAGCTTCCGGACCTGGGGCGATAACTATGGCTACACCTTC	CASSFRTWGDNYGYTF	.	.	TRBV5-6	TRBJ1-2
TGCGCCAGCAGCCCCAGTGGTAACACTGAAGCTTTCTTT	CASSPSGNTEAFF	.	.	TRBV5-1	TRBJ1-1
TGTGCCAGCAGCATTGACAGGGCTGGAAACACCATATATTTT	CASSIDRAGNTIYF	TRBD1	.	TRBV7-2	TRBJ1-3
TGCGCCAGCAGCTTGACCCCGGACAGGACCTATGGCTACACCTTC	CASSLTPDRTYGYTF	TRBD1	few	TRBV5-1	TRBJ1-2
TGCAGTGCTAGTGTTTCTAGCGGGGGTGATACGCAGTATTTT	CSASVSSGGDTQYF	TRBD2	.	TRBV20-1	TRBJ2-3
TGTGCCAGCAGCCCCCGAGTCGGGGTGAACACTGAAGCTTTCTTT	CASSPRVGVNTEAFF	.	.	TRBV5-6	TRBJ1-1
TGTGCCAGCAGCGTAGGGCCGGGAAGAATGAGCACCGGGGAGCTGTTTTTT	CASSVGPGRMSTGELFF	.	.	TRBV9	TRBJ2-2
TGTGCCACCAGCAGAGATTACGGACTCTGGGCTTTCTTT	CATSRDYGLWAFF	.	.	TRBV15	TRBJ1-1
TGTGCCAGCAGTTCCGTCCGGGACAGGGTTCAGCCCCAGCATTTT	CASSSVRDRVQPQHF	TRBD1	.	TRBV6-2/TRBV6-3	TRBJ1-5
TGTGCCAGCAGTTACGGGAGGGGACTCAATCAGCCCCAGCATTTT	CASSYGRGLNQPQHF	.	once	TRBV6-5	TRBJ1-5
TGTGCCAGCAGCTTAGGAGGGATCGGTGAGACCCAGTACTTC	CASSLGGIGETQYF	.	.	TRBV7-2	TRBJ2-5
TGCGCCAGCAAAGGAGACAGCTCTGGAAACACCATATATTTT	CASKGDSSGNTIYF	.	.	TRBV10-1	TRBJ1-3
TGTGCCAGCTCACCACGGGCAGGTAGCTCCTACAATGAGCAGTTCTTC	CASSPRAGSSYNEQFF	.	.	TRBV18	TRBJ2-1
TGTGCCAGCAGTTCGGGACATAACTATGGCTACACCTTC	CASSSGHNYGYTF	.	.	TRBV6-5	TRBJ1-2
TGTGCCAGCACCCGAAGGGCTCAGGGGTCCTATAATTCACCCCTCCACTTT	CASTRRAQGSYNSPLHF	.	once	TRBV27	TRBJ1-6